The clone carrying this T cell receptor (beta chain) came up a few times. Its antigen is not known. Libraries were prepared by immunoSEQ multiplex PCR; TCRdb keeps only in-frame clonotypes and omits some of them. There are 13,000 to 15,000 clones in the sample; 55% to 75% occur only once, and roughly 30% lies in the top ten. This CDR3 comprises 16 residues. These data are taken from a study of T cells in tumors after PD-1 blockade. Study details: Daily vismodegib 150 mg continued in a subset of anti-PD-1-treated patients. The study's findings and limits: Peripheral recruitment is suggested, as some novel exhausted tumor clones were in pre-treatment blood.

This sequence joins TRBV21-1 and TRBJ1-1; the tabulated D call, TRBD1, remains unverified against the DNA. TRBV21-1 is described as a pseudogene. Here the sequenced sample was tumor tissue, taken after anti-PD-1 treatment. This receptor was taken from a human donor with cutaneous squamous cell carcinoma. In DNA, the CDR3 is TGTGCCAGCAGCAAAGGGGAGACAGGGCCTAACACTGAAGCTTTCTTT. Amino acids: CASSKGETGPNTEAFF.